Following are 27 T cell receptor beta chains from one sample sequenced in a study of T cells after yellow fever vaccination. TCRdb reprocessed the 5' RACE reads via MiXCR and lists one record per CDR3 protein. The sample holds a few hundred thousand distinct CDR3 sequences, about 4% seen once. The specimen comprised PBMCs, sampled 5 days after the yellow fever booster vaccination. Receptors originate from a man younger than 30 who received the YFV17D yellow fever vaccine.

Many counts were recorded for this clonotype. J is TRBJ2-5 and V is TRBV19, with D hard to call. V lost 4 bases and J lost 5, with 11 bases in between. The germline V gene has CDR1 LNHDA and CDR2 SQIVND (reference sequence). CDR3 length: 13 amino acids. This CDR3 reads CASSNKAAETQYF. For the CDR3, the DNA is TGTGCCAGTAGTAACAAAGCCGCGGAGACCCAGTACTTC.

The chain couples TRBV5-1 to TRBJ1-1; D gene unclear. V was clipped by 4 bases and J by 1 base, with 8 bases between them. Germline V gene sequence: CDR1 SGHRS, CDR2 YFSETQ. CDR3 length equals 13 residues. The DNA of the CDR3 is TGCGCCAGCAGCATGGAGGGGAACACTGAAGCTTTCTTT. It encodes CASSMEGNTEAFF.

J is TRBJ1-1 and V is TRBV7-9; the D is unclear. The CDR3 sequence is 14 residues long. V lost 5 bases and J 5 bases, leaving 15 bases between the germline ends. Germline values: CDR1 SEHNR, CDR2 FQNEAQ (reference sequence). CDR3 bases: TGTGCCAGCAGCCATACCACCGACGGGACTGAAGCTTTCTTT. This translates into CASSHTTDGTEAFF.

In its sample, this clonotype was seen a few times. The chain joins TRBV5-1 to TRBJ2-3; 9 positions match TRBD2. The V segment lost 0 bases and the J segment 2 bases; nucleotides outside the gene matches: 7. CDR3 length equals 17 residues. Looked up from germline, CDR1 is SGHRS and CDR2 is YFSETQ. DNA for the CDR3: TGCGCCAGCAGCTTGGAGGGGCGGGGGGGATCCACAGATACGCAGTATTTT. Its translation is CASSLEGRGGSTDTQYF. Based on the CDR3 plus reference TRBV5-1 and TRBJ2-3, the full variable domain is KAGVTQTPRYLIKTRGQQVTLSCSPISGHRSVSWYQQTPGQGLQFLFEYFSETQRNKGNFPGRFSGRQFSNSRSEMNVSTLELGDSALYLCASSLEGRGGSTDTQYFGPGTRLTVL.

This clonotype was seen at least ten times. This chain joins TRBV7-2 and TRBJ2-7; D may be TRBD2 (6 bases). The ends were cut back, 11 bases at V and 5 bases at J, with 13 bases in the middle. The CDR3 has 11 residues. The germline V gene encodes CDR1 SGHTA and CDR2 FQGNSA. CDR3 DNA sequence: TGTGCCTCCGGGAGTTTCAACGAGCAGTACTTC. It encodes CASGSFNEQYF. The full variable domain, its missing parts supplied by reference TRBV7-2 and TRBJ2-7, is GAGVSQSPSNKVTEKGKDVELRCDPISGHTALYWYRQSLGQGLEFLIYFQGNSAPDKSGLPSDRFSAERTGGSVSTLTIQRTQQEDSAVYLCASGSFNEQYFGPGTRLTVT.

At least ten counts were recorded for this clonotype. The CDR3 DNA follows: TGTGCCAGCAGCATGGGGGCCCGGAGCAATCAGCCCCAGCATTTT. Translation: CASSMGARSNQPQHF. The chain recombines TRBV7-8 with TRBJ1-5, with D perhaps matching TRBD1 (6 bases). Germline loops: CDR1 SGHVS, CDR2 FQNEAQ. The CDR3 consists of 15 residues. V was cut by 5 bases and J by 1 base, with 12 bases left in between.

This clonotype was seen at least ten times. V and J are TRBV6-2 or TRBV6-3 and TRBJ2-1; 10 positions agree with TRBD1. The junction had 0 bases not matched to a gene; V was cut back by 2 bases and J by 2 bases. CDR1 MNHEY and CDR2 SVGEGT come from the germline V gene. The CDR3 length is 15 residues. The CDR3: CASSYGTGAYNEQFF. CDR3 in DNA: TGTGCCAGCAGTTACGGGACAGGGGCCTACAATGAGCAGTTCTTC.

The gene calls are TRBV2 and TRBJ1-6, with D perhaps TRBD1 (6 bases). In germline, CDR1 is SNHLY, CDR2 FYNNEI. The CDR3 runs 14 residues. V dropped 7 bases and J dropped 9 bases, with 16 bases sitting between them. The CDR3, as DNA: TGTGCCAGCAATAGACAGGAGAGCGTTTCACCCCTCCACTTT. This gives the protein CASNRQESVSPLHF. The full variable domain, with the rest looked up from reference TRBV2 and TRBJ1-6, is EPEVTQTPSHQVTQMGQEVILRCVPISNHLYFYWYRQILGQKVEFLVSFYNNEISEKSEIFDDQFSVERPDGSNFTLKIRSTKLEDSAMYFCASNRQESVSPLHFGNGTRLTVT.

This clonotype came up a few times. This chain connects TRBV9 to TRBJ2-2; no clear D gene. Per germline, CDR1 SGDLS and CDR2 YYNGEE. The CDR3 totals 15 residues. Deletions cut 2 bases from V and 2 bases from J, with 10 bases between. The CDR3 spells CASSVAPSNTGELFF. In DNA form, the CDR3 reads TGTGCCAGCAGCGTGGCACCATCAAACACCGGGGAGCTGTTTTTT.

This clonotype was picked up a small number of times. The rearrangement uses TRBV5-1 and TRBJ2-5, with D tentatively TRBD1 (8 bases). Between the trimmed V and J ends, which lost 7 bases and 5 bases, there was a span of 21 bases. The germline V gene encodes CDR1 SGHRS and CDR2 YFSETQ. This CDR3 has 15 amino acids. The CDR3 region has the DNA TGCGCCAGCGCCTACAGGGGGGGGTACGCGGAGACCCAGTACTTC. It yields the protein CASAYRGGYAETQYF.

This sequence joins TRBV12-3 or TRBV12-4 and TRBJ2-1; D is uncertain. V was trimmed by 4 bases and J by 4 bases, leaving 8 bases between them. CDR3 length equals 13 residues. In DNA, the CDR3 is TGTGCCAGCAGTTCTTACGGATACAATGAGCAGTTCTTC. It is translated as CASSSYGYNEQFF.

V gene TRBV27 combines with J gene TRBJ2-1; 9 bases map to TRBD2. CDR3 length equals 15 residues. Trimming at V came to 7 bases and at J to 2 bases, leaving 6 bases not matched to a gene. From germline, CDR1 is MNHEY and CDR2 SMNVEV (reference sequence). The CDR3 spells CASMFAGGPYNEQFF. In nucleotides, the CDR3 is TGTGCCAGCATGTTCGCGGGGGGGCCCTACAATGAGCAGTTCTTC.

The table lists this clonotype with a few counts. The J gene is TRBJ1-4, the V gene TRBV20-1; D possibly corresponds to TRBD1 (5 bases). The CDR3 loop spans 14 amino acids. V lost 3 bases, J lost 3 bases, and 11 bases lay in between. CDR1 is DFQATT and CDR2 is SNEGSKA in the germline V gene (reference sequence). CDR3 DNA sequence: TGCAGTGCTAGTGGGGGAGGGCCTAATGAAAAACTGTTTTTT. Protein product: CSASGGGPNEKLFF.

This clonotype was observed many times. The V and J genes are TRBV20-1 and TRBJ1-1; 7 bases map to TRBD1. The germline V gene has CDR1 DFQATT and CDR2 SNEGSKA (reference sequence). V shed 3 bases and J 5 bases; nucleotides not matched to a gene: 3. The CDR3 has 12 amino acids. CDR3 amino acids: CSARAGGTEAFF. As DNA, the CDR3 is TGCAGTGCTAGGGCAGGGGGGACTGAAGCTTTCTTT.

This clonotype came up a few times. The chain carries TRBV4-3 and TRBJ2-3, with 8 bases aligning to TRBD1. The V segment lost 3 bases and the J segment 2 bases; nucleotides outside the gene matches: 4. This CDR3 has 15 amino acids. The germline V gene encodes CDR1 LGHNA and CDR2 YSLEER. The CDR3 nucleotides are TGCGCCAGCAGCCATTGGACAGGGAACACAGATACGCAGTATTTT. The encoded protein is CASSHWTGNTDTQYF.

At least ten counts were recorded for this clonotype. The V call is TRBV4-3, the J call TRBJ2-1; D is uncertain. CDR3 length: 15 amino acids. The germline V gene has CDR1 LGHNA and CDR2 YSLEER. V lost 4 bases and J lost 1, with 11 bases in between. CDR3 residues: CASSLGAVSYNEQFF. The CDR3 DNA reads TGCGCCAGCAGCCTCGGCGCAGTGTCCTACAATGAGCAGTTCTTC.

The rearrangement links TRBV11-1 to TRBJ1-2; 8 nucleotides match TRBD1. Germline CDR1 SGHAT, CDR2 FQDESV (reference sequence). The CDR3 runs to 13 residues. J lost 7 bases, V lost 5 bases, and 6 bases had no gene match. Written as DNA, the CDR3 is TGTGCCAGCAGCCAAGACAGGGGTGTTGGCTACACCTTC. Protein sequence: CASSQDRGVGYTF.

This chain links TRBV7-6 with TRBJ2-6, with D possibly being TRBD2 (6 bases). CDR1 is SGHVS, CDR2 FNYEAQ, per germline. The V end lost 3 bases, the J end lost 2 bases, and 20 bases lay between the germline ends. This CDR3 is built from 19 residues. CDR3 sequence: CASSFSWGLSSTGANVLTF. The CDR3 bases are TGTGCCAGCAGCTTCTCCTGGGGACTCAGCTCGACTGGGGCCAACGTCCTGACTTTC.

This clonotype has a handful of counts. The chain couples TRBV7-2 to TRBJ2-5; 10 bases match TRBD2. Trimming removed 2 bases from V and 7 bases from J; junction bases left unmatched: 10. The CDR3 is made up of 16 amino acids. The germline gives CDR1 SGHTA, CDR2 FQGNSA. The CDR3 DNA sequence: TGTGCCAGCAGCTTACCGACTAGCGGGTTCCCGCGGACCCAGTACTTC. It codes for CASSLPTSGFPRTQYF.

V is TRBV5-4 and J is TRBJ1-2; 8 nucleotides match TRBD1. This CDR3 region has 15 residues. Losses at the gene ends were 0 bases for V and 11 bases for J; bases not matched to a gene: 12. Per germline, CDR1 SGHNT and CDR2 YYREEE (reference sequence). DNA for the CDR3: TGTGCCAGCAGCTTGGAATTTGGGACAGGCAAAAAGTACACCTTC. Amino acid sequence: CASSLEFGTGKKYTF.

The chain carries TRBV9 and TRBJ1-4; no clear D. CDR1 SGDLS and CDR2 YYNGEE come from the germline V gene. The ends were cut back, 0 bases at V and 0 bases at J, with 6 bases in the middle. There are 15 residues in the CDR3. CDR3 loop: CASSVEGATNEKLFF. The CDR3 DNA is TGTGCCAGCAGCGTAGAGGGAGCAACTAATGAAAAACTGTTTTTT.

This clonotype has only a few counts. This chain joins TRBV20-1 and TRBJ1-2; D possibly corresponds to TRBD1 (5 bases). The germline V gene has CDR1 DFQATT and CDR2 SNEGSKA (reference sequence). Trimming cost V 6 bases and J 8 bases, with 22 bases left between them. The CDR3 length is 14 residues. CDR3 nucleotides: TGCAGTGCCCCTCTTGGGGCCCTCCAGATGGGCTACACCTTC. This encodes CSAPLGALQMGYTF.

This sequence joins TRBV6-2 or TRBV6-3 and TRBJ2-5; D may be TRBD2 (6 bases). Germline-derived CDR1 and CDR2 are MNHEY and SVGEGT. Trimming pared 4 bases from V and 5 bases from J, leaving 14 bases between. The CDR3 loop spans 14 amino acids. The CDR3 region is CASSSRGWQETQYF. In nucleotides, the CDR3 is TGTGCCAGCAGTTCTCGGGGGTGGCAGGAGACCCAGTACTTC.

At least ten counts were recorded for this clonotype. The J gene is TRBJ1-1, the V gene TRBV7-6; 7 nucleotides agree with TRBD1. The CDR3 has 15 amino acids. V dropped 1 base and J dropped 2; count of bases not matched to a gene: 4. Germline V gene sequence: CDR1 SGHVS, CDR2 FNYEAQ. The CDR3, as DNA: TGTGCCAGCAGCTTAGGTGGGACAGTTAACACTGAAGCTTTCTTT. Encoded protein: CASSLGGTVNTEAFF.

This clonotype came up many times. The CDR3 is CASSQDEGLLQETQYF. The DNA for the CDR3 is TGTGCCAGCAGCCAAGATGAGGGACTCCTCCAAGAGACCCAGTACTTC. The V and J genes are TRBV3-1 and TRBJ2-5; TRBD2 is a possible D gene (6 bases). The CDR3 consists of 16 residues. V dropped 0 bases and J dropped 1 base, with 12 bases sitting between them. CDR1 is LGHDT, CDR2 YNNKEL, per germline (reference sequence).

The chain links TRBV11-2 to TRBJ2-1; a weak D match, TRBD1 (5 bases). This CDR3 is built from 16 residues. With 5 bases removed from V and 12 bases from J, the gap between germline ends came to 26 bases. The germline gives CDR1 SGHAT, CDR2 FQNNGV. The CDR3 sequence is CASSGPRTNPTVGQFF. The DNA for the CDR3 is TGTGCCAGCAGCGGACCCCGGACAAATCCGACTGTAGGGCAGTTCTTC.

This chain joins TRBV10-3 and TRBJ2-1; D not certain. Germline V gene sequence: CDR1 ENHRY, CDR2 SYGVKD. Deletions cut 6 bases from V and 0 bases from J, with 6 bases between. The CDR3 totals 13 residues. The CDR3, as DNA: TGTGCCATCAGGGTGAGCTCCTACAATGAGCAGTTCTTC. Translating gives CAIRVSSYNEQFF.